The rows below give T cell receptor beta chains drawn from one sample of a study of blood T cell repertoires in COVID-19. TCRdb's copy holds only in-frame clones and misses some; the assay was immunoSEQ multiplex PCR. Among about 200,000 clones, more than 75% were seen once, and the ten largest hold about 5%. The sequenced sample was peripheral blood. The receptor set was obtained from a woman of 80 years or more with acute or convalescent COVID-19. Each CDR3 is given with its conserved first and last residue. The D gene is left open where the match is weak. Rows give clone size only sometimes, using once, few, many, or a class for an expanded clone.

CSARTENYEQYF	TGCAGCGCGCGGACAGAGAATTACGAGCAGTACTTC	once	.	TRBV29-1	TRBJ2-7
CASSKEQGTRSYEQYF	TGTGCCAGCAGCAAAGAACAGGGAACCCGCTCCTACGAGCAGTACTTC	.	.	TRBV21-1	TRBJ2-7
CASSLVGLTGAGELFF	TGTGCCAGCAGCTTAGTTGGACTAACCGGGGCCGGGGAGCTGTTTTTT	.	.	TRBV7-2	TRBJ2-2
CASSRFGENNEKLFF	TGTGCCAGCTCGAGGTTTGGTGAGAATAATGAAAAACTGTTTTTT	.	.	TRBV18	TRBJ1-4
CASSVAPQGGEQFF	TGTGCCAGCAGCGTAGCCCCCCAGGGTGGAGAGCAGTTCTTC	.	.	TRBV9	TRBJ2-1
CASMALSGNTIYF	TGTGCCAGTATGGCCCTCTCTGGAAACACCATATATTTT	.	.	TRBV19	TRBJ1-3
CASSLPGQGPTGELFF	TGTGCCAGCAGCCTCCCCGGACAGGGCCCCACCGGGGAGCTGTTTTTT	.	TRBD1	TRBV3-1/TRBV3-2	TRBJ2-2
CASSQVRTLAKNIQYF	TGTGCCAGCAGCCAAGTTCGCACTTTAGCCAAAAACATTCAGTACTTC	.	.	TRBV3-1/TRBV3-2	TRBJ2-4
CATGRGSYEQYF	TGTGCCACCGGGAGGGGCTCCTACGAGCAGTACTTC	.	TRBD2	TRBV5-5	TRBJ2-7
CASSPQGEFTEAFF	TGTGCCAGCAGTCCACAGGGGGAATTCACTGAAGCTTTCTTT	.	TRBD1	TRBV27	TRBJ1-1
CASSVGTSVSYEQYF	TGTGCCAGCAGCGTCGGGACTAGCGTTTCCTACGAGCAGTACTTC	.	TRBD2	TRBV5-8	TRBJ2-7
CASRPLGALLGGYTF	TGTGCCAGCAGACCACTGGGGGCCCTCCTTGGAGGCTACACCTTC	.	.	TRBV28	TRBJ1-2
CASSSNHRVYEQYF	TGTGCCAGCAGTTCCAACCACAGGGTGTACGAGCAGTACTTC	.	.	TRBV27	TRBJ2-7
CASSLAGGPYNEQFF	TGTGCCAGCAGTCTAGCGGGAGGGCCCTACAATGAGCAGTTCTTC	.	TRBD2	TRBV2	TRBJ2-1
CASSSGQSNPYEQYF	TGTGCCAGCAGCTCCGGACAATCGAACCCTTACGAGCAGTACTTC	.	.	TRBV11-2	TRBJ2-7
CASSRRDRASYNEQFF	TGTGCCAGCAGTAGAAGAGACAGAGCCTCCTACAATGAGCAGTTCTTC	once	.	TRBV27	TRBJ2-1
CASRLQGEETQYF	TGTGCCAGCAGGCTACAGGGGGAGGAGACCCAGTACTTC	.	TRBD1	TRBV5-4	TRBJ2-5
CASSADSMNTEAFF	TGTGCCAGCTCAGCCGACAGTATGAACACTGAAGCTTTCTTT	once	.	TRBV18	TRBJ1-1
CAWSVPIGTGVSVNYGYTF	TGTGCCTGGAGTGTTCCTATTGGGACAGGGGTGTCCGTGAACTATGGCTACACCTTC	.	TRBD1	TRBV30	TRBJ1-2
CASTAGGAVRAGELFF	TGTGCCAGTACGGCAGGAGGAGCGGTTAGGGCCGGGGAGCTGTTTTTT	.	.	TRBV19	TRBJ2-2
CASRSSSYNEQFF	TGCGCCAGCCGAAGCTCTTCCTACAATGAGCAGTTCTTC	.	.	TRBV5-1	TRBJ2-1
CASSFRGATEAFF	TGTGCCAGCAGCTTCAGGGGGGCCACTGAAGCTTTCTTT	once	TRBD1	TRBV7-9	TRBJ1-1
CASRQGAHGYTF	TGTGCCAGTAGACAGGGGGCGCATGGCTACACCTTC	.	TRBD1	TRBV28	TRBJ1-2
CASSPDPYGNTEAFF	TGTGCCAGCAGCCCCGATCCCTATGGGAACACTGAAGCTTTCTTT	.	.	TRBV7-2	TRBJ1-1
CASSQGQINEKLFF	TGTGCCAGCAGTCAGGGACAGATTAATGAAAAACTGTTTTTT	.	TRBD1	TRBV28	TRBJ1-4
CASSYSRETQYF	TGTGCCAGCAGTTACTCGAGAGAGACCCAGTACTTC	.	.	TRBV6-2/TRBV6-3	TRBJ2-5
CASSQVQALGEQYF	TGTGCCAGCAGCCAGGTACAGGCCTTGGGGGAGCAGTACTTC	.	.	TRBV9	TRBJ2-7
CASSFRASTNEKLFF	TGCGCCAGCAGCTTCCGAGCTTCAACTAATGAAAAACTGTTTTTT	few	.	TRBV5-1	TRBJ1-4
CASSDQGSTEAFF	TGTGCCAGCAGTGACCAGGGAAGCACTGAAGCTTTCTTT	.	.	TRBV2	TRBJ1-1
CASSLAGGTDTQYF	TGTGCCAGCAGCTTGGCGGGAGGGACAGATACGCAGTATTTT	.	TRBD2	TRBV5-4	TRBJ2-3
CASSQGPSETQYF	TGCGCCAGCAGCCAAGGGCCCTCAGAGACCCAGTACTTC	.	.	TRBV4-3	TRBJ2-5
CASRGRDRGGLAQFF	TGTGCCAGCAGAGGACGGGACAGGGGGGGCCTGGCACAGTTCTTC	.	TRBD1	TRBV7-9	TRBJ2-1
CASGLQGDQPQHF	TGTGCCAGCGGACTGCAGGGGGATCAGCCCCAGCATTTT	.	TRBD1	TRBV6-5	TRBJ1-5
CASSSTGELFF	TGTGCCAGCAGCTCGACCGGGGAGCTGTTTTTT	.	.	TRBV12-3/TRBV12-4	TRBJ2-2
CASSLEAALYNEQFF	TGTGCCAGCAGCTTAGAAGCAGCGTTGTACAATGAGCAGTTCTTC	.	.	TRBV11-3	TRBJ2-1
CASSLRQGAGTGELFF	TGTGCCAGCAGCTTGAGACAGGGGGCAGGCACCGGGGAGCTGTTTTTT	.	TRBD1	TRBV13	TRBJ2-2
CASRVSTGELFF	TGTGCCAGCAGGGTGAGCACCGGGGAGCTGTTTTTT	.	.	TRBV2	TRBJ2-2
CASSRDRTQETQYF	TGTGCCAGCAGCCGGGACAGGACCCAAGAGACCCAGTACTTC	once	TRBD1	TRBV7-2	TRBJ2-5
CASSQGAANYGYTF	TGTGCCAGCAGCCAAGGAGCGGCTAACTATGGCTACACCTTC	.	.	TRBV4-2	TRBJ1-2
CASMRAGSYEQYF	TGTGCCAGCATGAGAGCGGGGTCCTACGAGCAGTACTTC	.	TRBD2	TRBV27	TRBJ2-7
CASSYTSGSPFEQYF	TGTGCCAGCAGTTACACTAGCGGGAGCCCCTTCGAGCAGTACTTC	.	TRBD2	TRBV6-6	TRBJ2-7
CASTLDGVYTEAFF	TGTGCCAGCACCCTTGACGGGGTTTACACTGAAGCTTTCTTT	.	.	TRBV2	TRBJ1-1
CASSPGGTEHYTF	TGTGCCAGCAGCCCGGGGGGGACCGAACATTACACCTTC	once	.	TRBV7-2	TRBJ1-2
CASSKAAPTDTQYF	TGTGCCAGTAGTAAGGCGGCTCCCACAGATACGCAGTATTTT	.	.	TRBV19	TRBJ2-3
CASSPPRGQETQYF	TGTGCCAGCAGCCCCCCGCGGGGGCAAGAGACCCAGTACTTC	.	TRBD2	TRBV3-1/TRBV3-2	TRBJ2-5
CASSPSGRADNEQFF	TGTGCCAGCAGCCCGAGCGGGAGGGCCGACAATGAGCAGTTCTTC	.	TRBD2	TRBV9	TRBJ2-1
CASRLQTGYQPQHF	TGTGCCAGCAGACTACAGACAGGTTATCAGCCCCAGCATTTT	.	.	TRBV2	TRBJ1-5
CASSLVAGAGLSYNEQFF	TGTGCCAGCAGCTTGGTAGCGGGAGCGGGCCTCTCCTACAATGAGCAGTTCTTC	.	TRBD2	TRBV11-3	TRBJ2-1
CASSLGLAAGELFF	TGTGCCAGCAGCTTAGGACTAGCGGCCGGGGAGCTGTTTTTT	.	TRBD2	TRBV7-9	TRBJ2-2
CAISGQRLVIENSPLHF	TGTGCCATCAGTGGTCAGCGGCTAGTTATAGAAAATTCACCCCTCCACTTT	.	.	TRBV10-3	TRBJ1-6
CASSAQGAGYEQYF	TGTGCCAGCAGCGCTCAGGGGGCCGGCTACGAGCAGTACTTC	few	TRBD1	TRBV9	TRBJ2-7
CASSFSRDNTGELFF	TGTGCCAGCAGCTTTTCCAGGGATAACACCGGGGAGCTGTTTTTT	.	.	TRBV7-3	TRBJ2-2